These 18 T cell receptor beta chains were sequenced from one sample in a study of identifying expanded T cells in peripheral blood. Assay: immunoSEQ multiplex PCR; the TCRdb copy retains only in-frame clones and omits some. The repertoire holds around 85,000 clones, with approximately 90% as singletons. The sequenced sample was blood. The receptor set was obtained from a person aged 18-70 years in good health.

The chain joins TRBV10-3 to TRBJ1-4; 8 bases map to TRBD1. The CDR3 totals 14 residues. Germline CDR1 ENHRY, CDR2 SYGVKD. V shed 5 bases and J 6 bases; nucleotides not matched to a gene: 5. CDR3 region: CAISSGGRDEKLFF. CDR3 sequence (DNA): TGTGCCATCAGTTCAGGGGGCAGGGATGAAAAACTGTTTTTT.

The J gene is TRBJ2-1, the V gene TRBV2; D unresolved. Germline CDR1 is SNHLY and CDR2 is FYNNEI. V lost 2 bases and J 0 bases, leaving 11 bases between the germline ends. The CDR3 spans 16 residues. This CDR3 reads CASSESHLGSYNEQFF. CDR3 nucleotide sequence: TGTGCCAGCAGTGAAAGCCACCTTGGCTCCTACAATGAGCAGTTCTTC.

This chain uses TRBV11-2 with TRBJ2-7; D assignment may be TRBD1 or TRBD2 (5 bases each). CDR1 SGHAT and CDR2 FQNNGV come from the germline V gene. The CDR3 is 16 residues long. With 4 bases removed from V and 0 bases from J, the gap between germline ends came to 16 bases. The CDR3 protein is CASSWTSAGSSYEQYF. CDR3 sequence (DNA): TGTGCCAGCAGCTGGACATCGGCAGGGAGCTCCTACGAGCAGTACTTC.

The sample holds a few counts of this clone. V is TRBV11-2 and J is TRBJ1-2; D may be TRBD1 (5 bases). Germline lookup yields CDR1 SGHAT and CDR2 FQNNGV. The CDR3 is 12 residues long. The germline V and J ends were trimmed by 5 bases and 3 bases, with 7 bases remaining between them. The CDR3 region has the DNA TGTGCCAGCAGCCTAGGGGACTATGGCTACACCTTC. As protein: CASSLGDYGYTF.

This clone was seen only once. The V call is TRBV7-9, the J call TRBJ2-2, with TRBD2 matching 13 bases. Germline-derived CDR1 and CDR2 are SEHNR and FQNEAQ (reference sequence). Trimming removed 3 bases from V and 6 bases from J; junction bases left unmatched: 4. This CDR3 is built from 16 residues. CDR3 in DNA: TGTGCCAGCAGCTTCAGACTAGCGGGGGGTGCCGGGGAGCTGTTTTTT. It translates to CASSFRLAGGAGELFF.

V and J are TRBV5-1 and TRBJ1-1; a weak D match, TRBD1 (6 bases). There are 14 residues in the CDR3. In germline, CDR1 is SGHRS, CDR2 YFSETQ. Trimming removed 9 bases at V and 1 base at J, with 16 bases between. The CDR3 DNA is TGCGCCACCAAAACGGGGGGCGAGAACACTGAAGCTTTCTTT. It encodes CATKTGGENTEAFF. The whole variable domain, filled in from reference TRBV5-1 and TRBJ1-1, reads KAGVTQTPRYLIKTRGQQVTLSCSPISGHRSVSWYQQTPGQGLQFLFEYFSETQRNKGNFPGRFSGRQFSNSRSEMNVSTLELGDSALYLCATKTGGENTEAFFGQGTRLTVV.

J is TRBJ2-5 and V is TRBV25-1; tentative D call: TRBD2 (5 bases). The CDR3 has 13 amino acids. CDR1 and CDR2 from the germline V gene are MGHDK and SYGVNS. With 4 bases removed from V and 3 bases from J, the gap between germline ends came to 9 bases. Here the CDR3 DNA reads TGTGCCAGCAGTGCCGCCGGGAAAGAGACCCAGTACTTC. Encoded protein: CASSAAGKETQYF.

The chain recombines TRBV7-2 with TRBJ2-3, with TRBD2 as a possible D gene (6 bases). V was trimmed by 4 bases and J by 2 bases, leaving 19 bases between them. The CDR3 loop spans 17 amino acids. CDR1 is SGHTA, CDR2 FQGNSA, per germline. The chain's CDR3 is CASSSPWGVEATDTQYF. The CDR3 DNA sequence: TGTGCCAGCAGCTCCCCATGGGGGGTCGAAGCCACAGATACGCAGTATTTT.

The chain has TRBV5-1 and TRBJ1-4, with TRBD1 matching 7 bases. Germline assignment: CDR1 SGHRS and CDR2 YFSETQ. The CDR3 runs 20 residues. J gave up 0 bases and V 3 bases, and 17 bases lay outside the gene matches. For the CDR3, the DNA is TGCGCCAGCAGCTCCCCGTCTCGACAGGGACCATCTGCAACTAATGAAAAACTGTTTTTT. Protein: CASSSPSRQGPSATNEKLFF.

The V gene is TRBV10-3, the J gene TRBJ2-5; 9 bases agree with TRBD2. The CDR3 consists of 14 residues. Unmatched junction bases numbered 5, after V lost 6 bases and J lost 3 bases. Germline V gene sequence: CDR1 ENHRY, CDR2 SYGVKD. CDR3 in amino acids: CAISLSGGKETQYF. CDR3 sequence (DNA): TGTGCCATCAGCCTTAGCGGGGGAAAAGAGACCCAGTACTTC.

The DNA for the CDR3 is TGTGCCAGCAGTGAAAGACAGGGGCACAATGAGCAGTTCTTC. Translated: CASSERQGHNEQFF. The chain has TRBV2 and TRBJ2-1, with TRBD1 matching 8 bases. CDR3 length: 14 amino acids. The V segment lost 2 bases and the J segment 5 bases; nucleotides outside the gene matches: 2. CDR1 SNHLY and CDR2 FYNNEI come from the germline V gene.

This rearrangement joins TRBV11-2 to TRBJ2-5; D possibly matches TRBD1 or TRBD2 (6 bases each). Between the trimmed V and J ends, which lost 5 bases and 0 bases, there was a span of 16 bases. CDR1 and CDR2 (germline): SGHAT, FQNNGV. The CDR3 loop spans 16 amino acids. For the CDR3, the DNA is TGTGCCAGCAGCCGCCCGGGGGCGAGGTACCAAGAGACCCAGTACTTC. Translating it yields CASSRPGARYQETQYF.

This chain uses TRBV19 with TRBJ1-1; TRBD1 might be the D (5 bases). This CDR3 is 14 amino acids long. Per germline, CDR1 LNHDA and CDR2 SQIVND (reference sequence). Trimming left V 6 bases short and J 0 bases short, with 11 bases between. The CDR3 spells CASSPGLLNTEAFF. CDR3 DNA: TGTGCCAGTAGCCCGGGACTCCTGAACACTGAAGCTTTCTTT.

V gene TRBV10-3 combines with J gene TRBJ2-7; 9 bases match TRBD2. This CDR3 contains 21 residues. The J segment lost 1 base and the V segment lost 0 bases, leaving 19 bases of the junction unmatched. CDR1 is ENHRY, CDR2 SYGVKD, per germline. The DNA for the CDR3 is TGTGCCATCAGTGAGTCGATGGCTGTTCTAGCGGGGAGGACTTTTTCCTACGAGCAGTACTTC. Protein sequence: CAISESMAVLAGRTFSYEQYF.

V gene TRBV5-1 combines with J gene TRBJ1-2; D remains unclear. Looked up from germline, CDR1 is SGHRS and CDR2 is YFSETQ. CDR3 length: 11 residues. Trimming took 0 bases from V and 10 from J, leaving 7 bases between them. The CDR3 spells CASSLGLSYTF. In DNA form, the CDR3 reads TGCGCCAGCAGCTTGGGTCTGTCCTACACCTTC. Complete variable domain (other parts from reference TRBV5-1 and TRBJ1-2): KAGVTQTPRYLIKTRGQQVTLSCSPISGHRSVSWYQQTPGQGLQFLFEYFSETQRNKGNFPGRFSGRQFSNSRSEMNVSTLELGDSALYLCASSLGLSYTFGSGTRLTVV.

This rearrangement joins TRBV19 to TRBJ2-3, with D perhaps matching TRBD1 (6 bases). The germline V and J ends were trimmed by 7 bases and 5 bases, with 19 bases remaining between them. Germline V gives CDR1 LNHDA, CDR2 SQIVND (reference sequence). The CDR3 loop spans 15 amino acids. The CDR3 here is CASNEPGVVEDTQYF. The CDR3 DNA reads TGTGCCAGTAATGAACCAGGGGTAGTGGAAGATACGCAGTATTTT.

V is TRBV14 and J is TRBJ2-5; possibly TRBD1 for D (6 bases). V lost 1 base to trimming and J lost 2 bases, with 14 bases between them. CDR1 and CDR2 from the germline V gene are SGHDN and FVKESK. The length of the CDR3 is 16 residues. The DNA of the CDR3 is TGTGCCAGCAGCCAAGGGACAGCGAATATTCAAGAGACCCAGTACTTC. Residues: CASSQGTANIQETQYF.

This clone appeared once. The rearrangement links TRBV18 to TRBJ2-5; D possibly corresponds to TRBD1 (5 bases). The CDR3 totals 15 residues. The V end was cut by 2 bases, the J end by 2 bases, with 12 bases between. Per germline, CDR1 KGHSH and CDR2 LQKENI. The CDR3, as DNA: TGTGCCAGCTCACCAAGGGCCCAGGGACAAGAGACCCAGTACTTC. It specifies CASSPRAQGQETQYF.